This T cell receptor (beta chain) was obtained from a study of blood T cells in healthy people across ages. Alongside a J-beta primer mix, a sample-barcoded 5' primer served in a second PCR lasting about 7 to 11 cycles. TCRdb analysed the 5' RACE reads with MiXCR anew, one entry per CDR3 protein. The data show about a million distinct CDR3 sequences, roughly two fifths seen once. On this clonotype: The antigen remains unidentified.

The CDR3 is 15 amino acids. Per germline, CDR1 DFQATT and CDR2 SNEGSKA (reference sequence). Deletions cut 3 bases from V and 0 bases from J, with 14 bases between. General study points: TCR beta diversity per million T cells fell roughly linearly with age.

Sequencing was done on a sample of blood. The chain links TRBV20-1 to TRBJ2-5; D not resolved. The TCR originated in a man aged 18 to 30 in good health. The CDR3 loop is CSASRVPDHQETQYF. The CDR3 region has the DNA TGCAGTGCTAGTCGGGTTCCAGACCACCAAGAGACCCAGTACTTC.